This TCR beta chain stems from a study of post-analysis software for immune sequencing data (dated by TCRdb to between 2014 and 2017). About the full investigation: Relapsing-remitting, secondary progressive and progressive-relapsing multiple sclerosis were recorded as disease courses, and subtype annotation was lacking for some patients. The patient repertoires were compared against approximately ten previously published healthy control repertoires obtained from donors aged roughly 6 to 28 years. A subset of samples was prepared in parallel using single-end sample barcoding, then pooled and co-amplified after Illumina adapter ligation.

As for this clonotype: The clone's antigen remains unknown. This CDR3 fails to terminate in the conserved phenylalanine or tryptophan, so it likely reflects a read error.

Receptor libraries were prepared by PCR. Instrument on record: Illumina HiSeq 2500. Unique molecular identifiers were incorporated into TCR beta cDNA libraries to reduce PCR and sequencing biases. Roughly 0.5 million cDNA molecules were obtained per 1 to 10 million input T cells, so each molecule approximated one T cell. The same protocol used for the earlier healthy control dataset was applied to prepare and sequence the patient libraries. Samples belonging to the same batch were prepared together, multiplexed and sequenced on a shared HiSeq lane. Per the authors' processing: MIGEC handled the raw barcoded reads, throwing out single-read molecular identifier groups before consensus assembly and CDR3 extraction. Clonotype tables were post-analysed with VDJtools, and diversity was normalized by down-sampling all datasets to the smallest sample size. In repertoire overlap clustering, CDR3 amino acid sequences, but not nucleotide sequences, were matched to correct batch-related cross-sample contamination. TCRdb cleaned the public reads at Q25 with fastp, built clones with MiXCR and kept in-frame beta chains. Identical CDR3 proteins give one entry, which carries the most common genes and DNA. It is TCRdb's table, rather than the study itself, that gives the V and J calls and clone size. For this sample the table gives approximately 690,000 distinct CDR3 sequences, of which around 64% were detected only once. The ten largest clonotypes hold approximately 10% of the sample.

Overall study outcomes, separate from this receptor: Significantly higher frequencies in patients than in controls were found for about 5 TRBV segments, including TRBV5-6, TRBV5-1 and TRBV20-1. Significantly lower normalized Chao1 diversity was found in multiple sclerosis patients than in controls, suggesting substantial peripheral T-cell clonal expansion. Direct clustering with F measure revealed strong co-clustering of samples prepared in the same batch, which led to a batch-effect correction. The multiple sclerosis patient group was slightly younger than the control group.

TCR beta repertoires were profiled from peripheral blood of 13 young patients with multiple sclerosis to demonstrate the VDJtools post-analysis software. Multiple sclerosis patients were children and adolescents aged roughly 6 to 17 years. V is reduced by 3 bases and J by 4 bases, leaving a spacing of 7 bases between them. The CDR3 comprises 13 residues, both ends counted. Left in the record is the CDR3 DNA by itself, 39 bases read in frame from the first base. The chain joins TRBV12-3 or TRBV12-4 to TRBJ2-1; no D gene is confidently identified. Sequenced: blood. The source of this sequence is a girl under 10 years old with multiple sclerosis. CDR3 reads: CASSFGSYNEQFC. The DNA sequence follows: TGTGCCAGCAGTTTTGGGTCGTACAATGAGCAGTTCTGC.